The sequence of this T cell receptor beta chain was determined in a study of cytomegalovirus exposure and HLA in healthy donors. The primer mix had 60 Vbeta and 13 Jbeta primers. Profiled with immunoSEQ multiplex PCR; TCRdb holds only in-frame clones, not every one. The sample lists around 180,000 clones; around four fifths were seen once. The CDR3 is made up of 15 amino acids. The germline V and J ends were trimmed by 1 base and 1 base, with 10 bases remaining between them. Germline CDR1 SGHTA, CDR2 FQGNSA. The chain is built from TRBV7-2 and TRBJ2-5; possible D gene TRBD2, 7 bases. The receptor was derived from a girl aged 10-17 years in good health and CMV-seropositive. Sequences were obtained from PBMCs. CDR3 DNA: TGTGCCAGCAGCTTAGGCGGGGGCTTCCAAGAGACCCAGTACTTC. It specifies CASSLGGGFQETQYF.